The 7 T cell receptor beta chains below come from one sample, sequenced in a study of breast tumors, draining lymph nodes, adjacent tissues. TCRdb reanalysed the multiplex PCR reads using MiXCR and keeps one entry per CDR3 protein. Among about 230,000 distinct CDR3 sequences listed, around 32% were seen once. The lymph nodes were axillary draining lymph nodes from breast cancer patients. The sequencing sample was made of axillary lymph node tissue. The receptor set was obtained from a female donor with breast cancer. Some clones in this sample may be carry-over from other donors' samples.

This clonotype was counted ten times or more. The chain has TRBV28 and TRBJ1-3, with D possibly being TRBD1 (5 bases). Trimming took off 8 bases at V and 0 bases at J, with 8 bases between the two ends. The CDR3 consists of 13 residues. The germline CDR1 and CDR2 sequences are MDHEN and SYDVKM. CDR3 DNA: TGTGCCAGCCAGGGCCCCTCTGGAAACACCATATATTTT. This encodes CASQGPSGNTIYF. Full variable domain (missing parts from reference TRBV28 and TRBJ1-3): DVKVTQSSRYLVKRTGEKVFLECVQDMDHENMFWYRQDPGLGLRLIYFSYDVKMKEKGDIPEGYSVSREKKERFSLILESASTNQTSMYLCASQGPSGNTIYFGEGSWLTVV.

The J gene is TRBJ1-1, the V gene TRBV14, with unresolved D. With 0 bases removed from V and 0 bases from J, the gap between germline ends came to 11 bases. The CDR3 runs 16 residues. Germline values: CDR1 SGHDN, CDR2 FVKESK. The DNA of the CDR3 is TGTGCCAGCAGCCAAGAGAAGGGAACGGTGAACACTGAAGCTTTCTTT. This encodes CASSQEKGTVNTEAFF.

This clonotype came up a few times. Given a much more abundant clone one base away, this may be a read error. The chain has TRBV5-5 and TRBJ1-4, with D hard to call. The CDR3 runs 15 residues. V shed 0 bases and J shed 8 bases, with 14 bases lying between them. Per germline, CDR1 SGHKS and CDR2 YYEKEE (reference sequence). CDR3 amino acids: CASSLVQPSGEKLFF. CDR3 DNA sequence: TGTGCCAGCAGCTTGGTCCAGCCAAGCGGGGAAAAACTGTTTTTT. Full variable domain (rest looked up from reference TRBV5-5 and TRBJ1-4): DAGVTQSPTHLIKTRGQQVTLRCSPISGHKSVSWYQQVLGQGPQFIFQYYEKEERGRGNFPDRFSARQFPNYSSELNVNALLLGDSALYLCASSLVQPSGEKLFFGSGTQLSVL.

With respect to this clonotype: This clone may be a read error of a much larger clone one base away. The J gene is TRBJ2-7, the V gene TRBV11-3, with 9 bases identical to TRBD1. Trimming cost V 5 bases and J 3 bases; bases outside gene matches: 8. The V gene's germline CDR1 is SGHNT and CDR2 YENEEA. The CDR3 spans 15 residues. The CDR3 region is CASSARDRAIYEQYF. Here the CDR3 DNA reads TGTGCCAGCAGCGCTAGGGACAGGGCTATCTACGAGCAGTACTTC. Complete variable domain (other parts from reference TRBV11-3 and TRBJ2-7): EAGVVQSPRYKIIEKKQPVAFWCNPISGHNTLYWYLQNLGQGPELLIRYENEEAVDDSQLPKDRFSAERLKGVDSTLKIQPAELGDSAVYLCASSARDRAIYEQYFGPGTRLTVT.

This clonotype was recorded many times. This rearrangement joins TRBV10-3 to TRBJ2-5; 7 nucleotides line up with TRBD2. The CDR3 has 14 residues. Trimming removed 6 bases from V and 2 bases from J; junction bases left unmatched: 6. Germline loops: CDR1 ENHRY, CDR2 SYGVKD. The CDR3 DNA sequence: TGTGCCATCAGGGCGGGAGCGTCTCAAGAGACCCAGTACTTC. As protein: CAIRAGASQETQYF.

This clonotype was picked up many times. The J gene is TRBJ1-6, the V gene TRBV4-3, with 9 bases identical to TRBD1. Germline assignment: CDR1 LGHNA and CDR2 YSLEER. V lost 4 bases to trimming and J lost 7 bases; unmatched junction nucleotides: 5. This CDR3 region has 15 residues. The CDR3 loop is CASSRQGGKNSPLHF. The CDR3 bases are TGCGCCAGCAGCCGACAGGGGGGGAAGAATTCACCCCTCCACTTT.

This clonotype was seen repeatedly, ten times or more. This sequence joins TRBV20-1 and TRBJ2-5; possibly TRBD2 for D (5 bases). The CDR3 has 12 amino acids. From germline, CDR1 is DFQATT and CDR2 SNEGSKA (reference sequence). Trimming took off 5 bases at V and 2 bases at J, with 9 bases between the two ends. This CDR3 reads CSAGRGQETQYF. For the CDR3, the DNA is TGCAGTGCTGGCCGGGGACAAGAGACCCAGTACTTC.